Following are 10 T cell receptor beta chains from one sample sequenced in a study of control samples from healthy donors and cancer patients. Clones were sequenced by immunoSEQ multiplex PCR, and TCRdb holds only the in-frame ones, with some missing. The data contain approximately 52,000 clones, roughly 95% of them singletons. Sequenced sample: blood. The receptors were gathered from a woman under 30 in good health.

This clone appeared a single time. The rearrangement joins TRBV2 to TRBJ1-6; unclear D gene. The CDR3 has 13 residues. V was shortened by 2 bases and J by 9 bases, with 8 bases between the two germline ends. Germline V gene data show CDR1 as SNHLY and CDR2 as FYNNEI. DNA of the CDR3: TGTGCCAGCAGTGAACAGCCATTTTCACCCCTCCACTTT. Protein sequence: CASSEQPFSPLHF. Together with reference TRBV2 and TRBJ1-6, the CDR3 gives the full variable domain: EPEVTQTPSHQVTQMGQEVILRCVPISNHLYFYWYRQILGQKVEFLVSFYNNEISEKSEIFDDQFSVERPDGSNFTLKIRSTKLEDSAMYFCASSEQPFSPLHFGNGTRLTVT.

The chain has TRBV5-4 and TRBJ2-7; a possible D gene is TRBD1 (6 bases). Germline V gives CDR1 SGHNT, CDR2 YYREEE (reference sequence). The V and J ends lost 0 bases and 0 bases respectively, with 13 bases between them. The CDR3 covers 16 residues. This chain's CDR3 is CASSLAPGDISYEQYF. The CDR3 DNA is TGTGCCAGCAGCTTGGCCCCAGGGGATATCTCCTACGAGCAGTACTTC.

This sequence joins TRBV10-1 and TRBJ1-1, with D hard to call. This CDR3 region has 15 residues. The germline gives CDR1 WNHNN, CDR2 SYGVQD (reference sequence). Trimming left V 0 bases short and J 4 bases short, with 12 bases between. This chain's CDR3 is CASSESDGPSTEAFF. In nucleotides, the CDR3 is TGCGCCAGCAGTGAGTCAGATGGCCCCAGCACTGAAGCTTTCTTT.

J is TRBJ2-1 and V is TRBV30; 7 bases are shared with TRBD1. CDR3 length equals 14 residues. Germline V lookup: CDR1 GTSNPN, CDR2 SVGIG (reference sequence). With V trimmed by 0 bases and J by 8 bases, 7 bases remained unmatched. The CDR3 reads CAWSVGRGWDEQFF. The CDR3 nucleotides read TGTGCCTGGAGTGTGGGCAGGGGGTGGGATGAGCAGTTCTTC.

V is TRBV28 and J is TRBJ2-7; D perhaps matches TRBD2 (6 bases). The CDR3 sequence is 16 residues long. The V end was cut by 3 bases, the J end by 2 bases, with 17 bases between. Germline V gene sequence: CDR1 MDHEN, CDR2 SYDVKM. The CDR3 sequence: CASSLFGSYPPYEQYF. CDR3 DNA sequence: TGTGCCAGCAGTTTGTTCGGGAGTTACCCCCCCTACGAGCAGTACTTC.

CDR3 sequence (DNA): TGTGCCAGCAGTTACGGGACGGGGAACACTGAAGCTTTCTTT. Protein sequence: CASSYGTGNTEAFF. The rearrangement uses TRBV6-2 or TRBV6-3 and TRBJ1-1; D perhaps matches TRBD1 (5 bases). V was shortened by 2 bases and J by 1 base, with 8 bases between the two germline ends. There are 14 residues in the CDR3. Germline V gives CDR1 MNHEY, CDR2 SVGEGT.

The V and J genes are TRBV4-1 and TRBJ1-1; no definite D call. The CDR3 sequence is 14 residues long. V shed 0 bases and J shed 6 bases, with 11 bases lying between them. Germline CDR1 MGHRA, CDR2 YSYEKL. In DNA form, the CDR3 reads TGCGCCAGCAGCCAAGATCCCCCTTGGGCTGAAGCTTTCTTT. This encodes CASSQDPPWAEAFF.

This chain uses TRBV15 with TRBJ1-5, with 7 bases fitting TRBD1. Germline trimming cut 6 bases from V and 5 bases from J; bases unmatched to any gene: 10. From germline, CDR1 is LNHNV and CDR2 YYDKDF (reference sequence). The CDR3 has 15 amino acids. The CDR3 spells CATSKQGIVDQPQHF. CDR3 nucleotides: TGTGCCACCAGTAAACAGGGGATCGTGGATCAGCCCCAGCATTTT.

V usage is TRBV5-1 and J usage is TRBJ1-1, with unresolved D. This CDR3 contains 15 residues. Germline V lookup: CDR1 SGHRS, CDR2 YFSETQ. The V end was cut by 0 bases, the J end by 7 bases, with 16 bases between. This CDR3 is CASSLEGPTLGEAFF. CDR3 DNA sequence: TGCGCCAGCAGCTTGGAAGGCCCCACGCTCGGTGAAGCTTTCTTT.

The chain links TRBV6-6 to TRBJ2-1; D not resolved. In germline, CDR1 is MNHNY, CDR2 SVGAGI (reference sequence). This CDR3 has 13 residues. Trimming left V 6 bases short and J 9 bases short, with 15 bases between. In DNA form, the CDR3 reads TGTGCCAGCAGACCCGACCCGCGGAGTGAGCAGTTCTTC. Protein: CASRPDPRSEQFF.